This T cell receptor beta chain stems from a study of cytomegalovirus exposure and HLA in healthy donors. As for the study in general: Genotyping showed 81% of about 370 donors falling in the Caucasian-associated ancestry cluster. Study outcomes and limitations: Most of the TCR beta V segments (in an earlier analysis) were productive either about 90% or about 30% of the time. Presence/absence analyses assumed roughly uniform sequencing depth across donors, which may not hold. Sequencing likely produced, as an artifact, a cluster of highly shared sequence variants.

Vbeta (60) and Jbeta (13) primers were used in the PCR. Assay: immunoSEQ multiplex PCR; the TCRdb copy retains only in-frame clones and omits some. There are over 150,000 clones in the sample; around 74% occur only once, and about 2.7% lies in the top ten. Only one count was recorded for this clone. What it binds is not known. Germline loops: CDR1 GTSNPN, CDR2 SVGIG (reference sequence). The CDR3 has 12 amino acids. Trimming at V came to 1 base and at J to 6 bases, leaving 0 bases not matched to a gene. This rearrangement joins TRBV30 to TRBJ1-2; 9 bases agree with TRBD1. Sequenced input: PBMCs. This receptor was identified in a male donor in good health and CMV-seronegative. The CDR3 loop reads CAWSGTGDGYTF. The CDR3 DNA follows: TGTGCCTGGAGTGGGACAGGGGATGGCTACACCTTC.